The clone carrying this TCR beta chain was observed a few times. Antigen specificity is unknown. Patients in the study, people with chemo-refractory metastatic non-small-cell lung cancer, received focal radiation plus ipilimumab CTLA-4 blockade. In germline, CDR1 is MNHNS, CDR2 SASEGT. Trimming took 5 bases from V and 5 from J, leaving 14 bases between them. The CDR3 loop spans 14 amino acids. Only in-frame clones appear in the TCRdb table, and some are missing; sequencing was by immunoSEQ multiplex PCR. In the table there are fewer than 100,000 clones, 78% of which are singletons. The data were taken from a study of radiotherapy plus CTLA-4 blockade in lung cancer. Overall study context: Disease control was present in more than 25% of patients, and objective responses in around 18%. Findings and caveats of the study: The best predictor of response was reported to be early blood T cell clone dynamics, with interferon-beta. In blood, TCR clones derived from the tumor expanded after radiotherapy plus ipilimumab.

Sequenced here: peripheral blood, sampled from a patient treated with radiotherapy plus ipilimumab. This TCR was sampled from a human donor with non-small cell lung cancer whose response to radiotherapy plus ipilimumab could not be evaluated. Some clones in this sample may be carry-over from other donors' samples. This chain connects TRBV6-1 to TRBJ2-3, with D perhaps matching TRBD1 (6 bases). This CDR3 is CASSSGLGGDTQYF. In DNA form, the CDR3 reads TGTGCCAGCAGTTCGGGGCTAGGGGGAGATACGCAGTATTTT.